One and the same sample provided the 26 T cell receptor beta chains below, sequenced in a study of shared clonotypes between healthy human individuals. TCRdb keeps only in-frame clones here, not all; method: immunoSEQ multiplex PCR. This sample has about 1.1 million clones, with 75% to 85% found just once. Sequencing was done on a sample of memory CD4+ T cells from PBMCs. The subset denotes: CD45RA-negative fraction. The receptors originated from a man younger than 35 in good health. Some clones in this sample may be carry-over from other donors' samples.

This clone was found a few times. This sample also contains other DNA sequences that code for the same CDR3. The gene calls are TRBV11-2 and TRBJ1-4, with 7 nucleotides matching TRBD1. The V gene's germline CDR1 is SGHAT and CDR2 FQNNGV. V trimming: 5 bases; J trimming: 5 bases; junction bases outside the gene matches: 11. CDR3 length: 16 residues. The CDR3 DNA reads as TGTGCCAGCAGCCCCTGGGGAGGGACAGTGAATGAAAAACTGTTTTTT. The encoded protein is CASSPWGGTVNEKLFF.

The chain has TRBV7-8 and TRBJ2-2; 8 nucleotides match TRBD2. CDR3 length equals 18 residues. Germline lookup yields CDR1 SGHVS and CDR2 FQNEAQ. V was clipped by 0 bases and J by 1 base; unmatched bases: 7. The CDR3 coding sequence is TGTGCCAGCAGCTTAGCGAGTCAAAGCGGGAGGAACACCGGGGAGCTGTTTTTT. Its translation is CASSLASQSGRNTGELFF. Supplemented by reference TRBV7-8 and TRBJ2-2, the full variable domain reads GAGVSQSPRYKVAKRGQDVALRCDPISGHVSLFWYQQALGQGPEFLTYFQNEAQLDKSGLPSDRFFAERPEGSVSTLKIQRTQQEDSAVYLCASSLASQSGRNTGELFFGEGSRLTVL.

V gene TRBV21-1 combines with J gene TRBJ2-4. TRBV21-1 corresponds to a pseudogene. The CDR3 is made up of 13 amino acids. DNA for the CDR3: TGTGCCAGCCTCCATGTAGCCAAAAACATTCAGTACTTC. Translation gives CASLHVAKNIQYF.

V is TRBV5-1 and J is TRBJ1-4; possibly TRBD1 for D (6 bases). The CDR3 has 15 amino acids. Germline CDR1 SGHRS, CDR2 YFSETQ. V shed 3 bases and J shed 6 bases, with 15 bases lying between them. CDR3 nucleotide sequence: TGCGCCAGCAGCTCTTTCCAACAGGGAGATGAAAAACTGTTTTTT. It specifies CASSSFQQGDEKLFF.

CDR3 in amino acids: CASSYGRVYEQYF. CDR3 in DNA: TGTGCCAGCAGCTACGGACGGGTGTACGAGCAGTACTTC. The rearrangement joins TRBV5-6 to TRBJ2-7; the D is unclear. Germline lookup yields CDR1 SGHDT and CDR2 YYEEEE. Trimming pared 3 bases from V and 4 bases from J, leaving 11 bases between. The CDR3 covers 13 residues. The variable domain in full, with the rest retrieved from reference TRBV5-6 and TRBJ2-7, is DAGVTQSPTHLIKTRGQQVTLRCSPKSGHDTVSWYQQALGQGPQFIFQYYEEEERQRGNFPDRFSGHQFPNYSSELNVNALLLGDSALYLCASSYGRVYEQYFGPGTRLTVT.

The chain uses TRBV2 and TRBJ2-3, with 9 bases that match TRBD1. The CDR3 loop spans 12 amino acids. Per the germline V gene, CDR1 is SNHLY and CDR2 is FYNNEI. V dropped 6 bases and J dropped 7; count of bases not matched to a gene: 2. CDR3 region: CASRTGGNTQYF. CDR3 nucleotide sequence: TGTGCCAGCAGGACAGGGGGGAATACGCAGTATTTT.

The sample holds one count of this clone. The chain links TRBV7-3 to TRBJ2-1; maybe TRBD2 (5 bases). This CDR3 is built from 15 residues. The germline V gene encodes CDR1 SGHTA and CDR2 FQGTGA. Trimming removed 5 bases from V and 5 bases from J, with 16 bases in between. The CDR3 loop is CASSPKALGHNEQFF. The CDR3 bases are TGTGCCAGCAGCCCCAAGGCACTAGGTCACAATGAGCAGTTCTTC.

This chain connects TRBV2 to TRBJ2-5; TRBD1 agrees at 10 bases. The CDR3 is 16 residues long. Germline V gene data show CDR1 as SNHLY and CDR2 as FYNNEI. The trim removed 10 bases at V and 5 bases at J, leaving 16 bases unmatched. The CDR3 spells CATDRGRGRSRETQYF. In DNA form, the CDR3 reads TGTGCCACCGACAGGGGGCGCGGGAGGAGTCGGGAGACCCAGTACTTC.

The chain links TRBV6-1 to TRBJ2-7; 9 positions match TRBD1. The germline V gene has CDR1 MNHNS and CDR2 SASEGT. The CDR3 sequence is 10 residues long. With V trimmed by 11 bases and J by 12 bases, 8 bases remained unmatched. The CDR3 region is CAGGDREGYF. The CDR3 coding sequence is TGTGCCGGGGGGGACAGGGAGGGGTACTTC.

The chain employs TRBV6-1 and TRBJ2-4, with 8 bases identical to TRBD2. Germline V gene sequence: CDR1 MNHNS, CDR2 SASEGT. The CDR3 contains 12 residues. V dropped 6 bases and J dropped 11; count of bases not matched to a gene: 6. The CDR3 coding sequence is TGTGCCAGCAGCTGGATAGCGGGGCTTCAGTACTTC. It translates to CASSWIAGLQYF.

The chain employs TRBV5-1 and TRBJ1-1, with TRBD1 matching over 8 bases. In germline, CDR1 is SGHRS, CDR2 YFSETQ. CDR3 length: 14 amino acids. The V segment lost 4 bases and the J segment 8 bases; nucleotides outside the gene matches: 10. CDR3 sequence: CASSENTGTGEAFF. CDR3 coding DNA: TGCGCCAGCAGCGAGAATACCGGGACAGGCGAAGCTTTCTTT.

This clone has only a few counts. The chain uses TRBV19 and TRBJ2-1, with D uncertain. Germline values: CDR1 LNHDA, CDR2 SQIVND (reference sequence). V lost 9 bases to trimming and J lost 4 bases, with 10 bases between them. This CDR3 comprises 12 residues. The CDR3 nucleotides are TGTGCCAGCTATGACGGGTACAATGAGCAGTTCTTC. Translating it yields CASYDGYNEQFF.

This clone was recorded a few times. The gene calls are TRBV18 and TRBJ2-1; 11 positions match TRBD2. The CDR3 has 17 residues. Germline CDR1 is KGHSH and CDR2 is LQKENI. Losses at the gene ends were 5 bases for V and 1 base for J; bases not matched to a gene: 7. CDR3 nucleotide sequence: TGTGCCAGCTCAGCTCGGACTAGCGGGCAATCCTACAATGAGCAGTTCTTC. Translation gives CASSARTSGQSYNEQFF.

Notes on this clone: In the same sample, other DNA sequences code for this CDR3. The chain uses TRBV28 and TRBJ2-1; 7 bases are a match to TRBD2. The CDR3 spans 15 residues. The V gene end was trimmed by 2 bases and the J gene end by 4 bases; junction bases not matched to a gene: 5. The V gene's germline CDR1 is MDHEN and CDR2 SYDVKM. The CDR3 DNA reads TGTGCCAGCAGTTTAACGGGAGGATCTTACAATGAGCAGTTCTTC. Encoded protein: CASSLTGGSYNEQFF.

This chain uses TRBV28 with TRBJ1-4; tentative D call: TRBD1 (6 bases). Germline V gives CDR1 MDHEN, CDR2 SYDVKM. The CDR3 sequence is 14 residues long. V lost 4 bases, J lost 10 bases, and 16 bases lay in between. CDR3 coding DNA: TGTGCCAGCAGTTCAGGGGCTGGTGGAGTAAAACTGTTTTTT. This translates into CASSSGAGGVKLFF.

On this clone itself: One junction end does not reproduce the germline sequence, and a read error may be involved. The chain joins TRBV29-1 to TRBJ2-3; D may be TRBD1 or TRBD2 (5 bases each). The CDR3 runs to 16 residues. Germline CDR1 is SQVTM and CDR2 is ANQGSEA. The CDR3 spells CSVEGTDNLRTDTQYF. The DNA for the CDR3 is TGCAGCGTCGAAGGGACGGATAACCTCCGCACAGATACGCAGTATTTT.

Worth noting for this clone: This CDR3 is also generated by other DNA sequences in the sample. The V call is TRBV28, the J call TRBJ2-5; D possibly matches TRBD1 or TRBD2 (5 bases each). The CDR3 spans 13 residues. CDR1 is MDHEN, CDR2 SYDVKM, per germline. Trimming took off 6 bases at V and 5 bases at J, with 13 bases between the two ends. CDR3 region: CASSYRGRETQYF. The CDR3 DNA is TGTGCCAGCAGCTACCGGGGACGGGAGACCCAGTACTTC.

This chain connects TRBV7-6 to TRBJ2-5; D is unresolved. The CDR3 runs 13 residues. The germline V gene has CDR1 SGHVS and CDR2 FNYEAQ. Trimming took off 1 base at V and 4 bases at J, with 7 bases between the two ends. The CDR3 protein is CASSLGPSETQYF. CDR3 DNA sequence: TGTGCCAGCAGCTTAGGTCCATCAGAGACCCAGTACTTC.

This clone was seen only a few times. The chain combines TRBV18 with TRBJ2-7; 7 nucleotides match TRBD1. The ends lost 6 bases at V and 5 bases at J; junction bases unmatched: 10. There are 14 residues in the CDR3. Germline V gene lookup returns CDR1 KGHSH and CDR2 LQKENI. The CDR3 DNA reads as TGTGCCAGCTCGCTTCATACAGGGGTGGACGAGCAGTACTTC. Amino acids: CASSLHTGVDEQYF.

This rearrangement joins TRBV6-1 to TRBJ2-3, with TRBD2 identical over 11 bases. Germline CDR1 is MNHNS and CDR2 is SASEGT. V was clipped by 4 bases and J by 6 bases; unmatched bases: 6. This CDR3 contains 15 residues. Here the CDR3 DNA reads TGTGCCAGCAGTGTACTAGCGGGAGTAGGGGATACGCAGTATTTT. It specifies CASSVLAGVGDTQYF.

This CDR3 reads CASSLGQGIHTGELFF. CDR3 nucleotide sequence: TGTGCCAGCTCCCTAGGACAGGGGATTCACACCGGGGAGCTGTTTTTT. This chain joins TRBV18 and TRBJ2-2, with TRBD1 matching 9 bases. Germline loops: CDR1 KGHSH, CDR2 LQKENI. CDR3 length: 16 amino acids. J lost 3 bases, V lost 6 bases, and 8 bases had no gene match.

The chain combines TRBV7-2 with TRBJ2-2; 7 bases are shared with TRBD1. CDR1 and CDR2 (germline): SGHTA, FQGNSA. V trimming: 2 bases; J trimming: 1 base; junction bases outside the gene matches: 1. The CDR3 is made up of 15 amino acids. CDR3 sequence reads: CASSLQGVNTGELFF. CDR3 bases: TGTGCCAGCAGCTTACAGGGGGTGAACACCGGGGAGCTGTTTTTT.

The J gene is TRBJ2-5, the V gene TRBV9; D call uncertain. Germline V gives CDR1 SGDLS, CDR2 YYNGEE. CDR3 length: 14 amino acids. The V end lost 4 bases, the J end lost 5 bases, and 15 bases lay between the germline ends. This chain's CDR3 is CASSKDDTKETQYF. The CDR3 DNA follows: TGTGCCAGCAGCAAGGACGACACGAAGGAGACCCAGTACTTC.

This chain connects TRBV7-9 to TRBJ2-1; D uncertain. Deletions cut 1 base from V and 1 base from J, with 11 bases between. The V gene's germline CDR1 is SEHNR and CDR2 FQNEAQ (reference sequence). The length of the CDR3 is 16 residues. The CDR3 nucleotides read TGTGCCAGCAGCTTAGGAAGCACGCTATCCTACAATGAGCAGTTCTTC. Translating gives CASSLGSTLSYNEQFF.

The chain combines TRBV5-1 with TRBJ2-1; no reliable D call. Germline-derived CDR1 and CDR2 are SGHRS and YFSETQ. The V end lost 4 bases, the J end lost 2 bases, and 19 bases lay between the germline ends. The CDR3 runs 17 residues. In DNA, the CDR3 is TGCGCCAGCAGCGGGGTTTGGGATCGGGCCCCCTACAATGAGCAGTTCTTC. Encoded protein: CASSGVWDRAPYNEQFF.

This clone was seen many times. This chain joins TRBV7-2 and TRBJ2-5, with D maybe TRBD2 (6 bases). CDR1 is SGHTA, CDR2 FQGNSA, per germline. Trimming pared 2 bases from V and 7 bases from J, leaving 20 bases between. The CDR3 consists of 16 residues. Here the CDR3 reads CASSLMQVRGGRTQYF. CDR3 DNA sequence: TGTGCCAGCAGCTTAATGCAGGTTCGGGGAGGAAGGACCCAGTACTTC.